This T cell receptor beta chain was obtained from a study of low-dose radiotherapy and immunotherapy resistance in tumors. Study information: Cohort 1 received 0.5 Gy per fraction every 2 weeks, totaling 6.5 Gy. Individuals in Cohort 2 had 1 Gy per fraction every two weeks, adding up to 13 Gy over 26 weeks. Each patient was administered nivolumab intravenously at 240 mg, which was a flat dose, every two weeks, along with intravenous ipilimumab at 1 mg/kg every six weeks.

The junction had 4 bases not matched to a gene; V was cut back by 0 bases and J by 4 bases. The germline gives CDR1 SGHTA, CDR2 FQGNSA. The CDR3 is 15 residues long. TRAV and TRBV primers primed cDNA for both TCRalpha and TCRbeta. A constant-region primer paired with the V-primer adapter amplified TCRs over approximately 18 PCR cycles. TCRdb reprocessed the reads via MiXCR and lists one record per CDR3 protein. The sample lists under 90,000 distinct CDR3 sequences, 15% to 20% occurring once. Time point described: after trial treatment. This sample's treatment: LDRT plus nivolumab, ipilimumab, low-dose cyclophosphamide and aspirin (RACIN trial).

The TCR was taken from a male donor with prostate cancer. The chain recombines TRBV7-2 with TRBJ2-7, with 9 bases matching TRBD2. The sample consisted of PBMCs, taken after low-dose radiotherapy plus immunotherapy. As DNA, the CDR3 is TGTGCCAGCAGCTTAGCTAGCGGGAGCACGTACGAGCAGTACTTC. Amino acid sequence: CASSLASGSTYEQYF. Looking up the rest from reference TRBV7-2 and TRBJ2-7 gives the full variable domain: GAGVSQSPSNKVTEKGKDVELRCDPISGHTALYWYRQSLGQGLEFLIYFQGNSAPDKSGLPSDRFSAERTGGSVSTLTIQRTQQEDSAVYLCASSLASGSTYEQYFGPGTRLTVT.